This TCR beta chain was identified during a study of shared clonotypes between healthy human individuals. With respect to this clone: Its antigen is unknown.

Memory CD4+ cells were the fraction left after CD45RA+ naive selection. Study-level findings and limits: The study generally estimated greater richness for naive than memory subsets.

Clones were sequenced by immunoSEQ multiplex PCR, and TCRdb holds only the in-frame ones, with some missing. Among about 2.4 million clones, approximately 90% were seen once, and the ten largest hold about 0.13%. V lost 5 bases to trimming and J lost 7 bases, with 16 bases between them. The CDR3 loop spans 14 amino acids. Germline V gene data show CDR1 as SGHAT and CDR2 as FQNNGV. The chain employs TRBV11-2 and TRBJ2-3; D might be TRBD2 (7 bases). The sequenced material came from naive CD4+ T cells sorted from blood. Indicated subset: CD45RA+ positively selected. The sequence came from a man younger than 35 in good health. CDR3 residues: CASSPPGGRNTQYF. The DNA for the CDR3 is TGTGCCAGCAGCCCCCCGGGGGGCAGGAATACGCAGTATTTT. Variable domain in full (rest from reference TRBV11-2 and TRBJ2-3): EAGVAQSPRYKIIEKRQSVAFWCNPISGHATLYWYQQILGQGPKLLIQFQNNGVVDDSQLPKDRFSAERLKGVDSTLKIQPAKLEDSAVYLCASSPPGGRNTQYFGPGTRLTVL.